These 31 T cell receptor beta chains share one sample of origin, sequenced in a study of T-cell reconstitution after alpha-beta-depleted transplantation in children. Unique molecular identifiers were incorporated into the prepared TCRbeta library. A single record per CDR3 protein comes from TCRdb applying MiXCR to the PCR reads. This table holds about 600,000 distinct CDR3 sequences, about 10% found once. This material consisted of PBMCs from the stem cell graft donor, taken from the stem cell graft. These receptors were collected from a human donor who donated a stem cell graft to a child with acute myeloid leukemia.

This clonotype was found a few times. V and J are TRBV2 and TRBJ2-1; weak D call: TRBD2 (6 bases). Per germline, CDR1 SNHLY and CDR2 FYNNEI. Trimming stripped 6 bases from V and 10 bases from J, with 19 bases between. This CDR3 is 14 amino acids long. CDR3 in DNA: TGTGCCAGCAGAAGACTCCTAGGGGAGGTCGAGCAGTTCTTC. It specifies CASRRLLGEVEQFF.

The chain uses TRBV2 and TRBJ1-5; D possibly corresponds to TRBD1 (5 bases). The CDR3 length is 14 residues. V lost 8 bases and J 6 bases, leaving 17 bases between the germline ends. Germline-derived CDR1 and CDR2 are SNHLY and FYNNEI. CDR3 DNA sequence: TGTGCCAGCGGGCGCCAGGGTCGAAGTCAGCCCCAGCATTTT. This translates into CASGRQGRSQPQHF.

This chain joins TRBV10-3 and TRBJ2-5; 8 bases match TRBD1. The CDR3 spans 15 residues. Germline V gene sequence: CDR1 ENHRY, CDR2 SYGVKD. The trim removed 2 bases at V and 2 bases at J, leaving 4 bases unmatched. DNA of the CDR3: TGTGCCATCAGTGAGGGACAGGGACCTCAAGAGACCCAGTACTTC. Translation gives CAISEGQGPQETQYF.

The CDR3 region is CSAPVEGDSPLHF. The CDR3 DNA sequence: TGCAGTGCCCCTGTAGAGGGGGATTCACCCCTCCACTTT. This chain joins TRBV20-1 and TRBJ1-6; D possibly corresponds to TRBD1 (6 bases). The germline CDR1 and CDR2 sequences are DFQATT and SNEGSKA (reference sequence). V gave up 6 bases and J gave up 8 bases, with 14 bases separating them. The CDR3 loop spans 13 amino acids.

The rearrangement links TRBV20-1 to TRBJ2-3; no clear D gene. Germline V CDR1 and CDR2: DFQATT, SNEGSKA (reference sequence). V dropped 6 bases and J dropped 2 bases, with 15 bases sitting between them. The CDR3 loop spans 14 amino acids. CDR3 sequence: CSAPGAFNTDTQYF. Here the CDR3 DNA reads TGCAGTGCCCCCGGTGCCTTTAACACAGATACGCAGTATTTT.

This sequence joins TRBV20-1 and TRBJ2-5; 9 bases are shared with TRBD2. V was pared by 8 bases and J by 4 bases, with 14 bases of the junction left unmatched. The CDR3 spans 15 residues. The V gene's germline CDR1 is DFQATT and CDR2 SNEGSKA (reference sequence). This CDR3 is CSQRVGAGGGETQYF. The CDR3 DNA follows: TGCAGTCAAAGAGTCGGAGCGGGAGGAGGAGAGACCCAGTACTTC.

The gene calls are TRBV3-1 and TRBJ2-3; 12 bases fit TRBD2. The V gene's germline CDR1 is LGHDT and CDR2 YNNKEL (reference sequence). The CDR3 covers 16 residues. The trim removed 4 bases at V and 2 bases at J, leaving 4 bases unmatched. CDR3 protein: CASSPRTSGATDTQYF. CDR3 DNA: TGTGCCAGCAGCCCTAGGACTAGCGGGGCCACAGATACGCAGTATTTT.

As to this clonotype: This may stem from a read error, because a much larger clone lies one nucleotide away. This rearrangement joins TRBV7-6 to TRBJ2-2, with TRBD2 identical over 7 bases. Per the germline V gene, CDR1 is SGHVS and CDR2 is FNYEAQ. With 7 bases clipped from V and 7 bases from J, the junction kept 3 bases outside the gene matches. The CDR3 contains 12 residues. The CDR3 nucleotides read TGTGCCAGCACGAGGGAGGGCGGGGAGCTGTTTTTT. Protein: CASTREGGELFF.

V gene TRBV5-1 combines with J gene TRBJ1-3; D is ambiguous. The CDR3 sequence is 14 residues long. The V and J ends lost 0 bases and 8 bases respectively, with 12 bases between them. CDR1 SGHRS and CDR2 YFSETQ come from the germline V gene. The CDR3 loop reads CASSLDQVRDTIYF. DNA for the CDR3: TGCGCCAGCAGCTTGGACCAGGTCCGGGACACCATATATTTT. Drawing the rest from reference TRBV5-1 and TRBJ1-3, the complete variable domain is KAGVTQTPRYLIKTRGQQVTLSCSPISGHRSVSWYQQTPGQGLQFLFEYFSETQRNKGNFPGRFSGRQFSNSRSEMNVSTLELGDSALYLCASSLDQVRDTIYFGEGSWLTVV.

The chain recombines TRBV7-3 with TRBJ1-2; D uncertain. CDR3 length: 14 residues. V lost 0 bases to trimming and J lost 4 bases, with 9 bases between them. Germline V gene lookup returns CDR1 SGHTA and CDR2 FQGTGA. CDR3: CASSLTGASYGYTF. In DNA, the CDR3 is TGTGCCAGCAGCTTAACGGGCGCATCCTATGGCTACACCTTC.

This chain uses TRBV21-1 with TRBJ2-7; the table's D call of TRBD2 was not tested on the DNA. TRBV21-1 is a pseudogene segment. This CDR3 comprises 15 residues. The CDR3 region is CASSKTSGSPYEQYF. CDR3 bases: TGTGCCAGCAGCAAGACTAGCGGGAGTCCCTACGAGCAGTACTTC.

This clonotype was counted many times. This sequence joins TRBV28 and TRBJ2-1; 13 bases agree with TRBD2. Germline CDR1 is MDHEN and CDR2 is SYDVKM. The trim removed 2 bases at V and 13 bases at J, leaving 8 bases unmatched. The length of the CDR3 is 15 residues. CDR3 in amino acids: CASSLPTSGRPHQFF. The CDR3 coding sequence is TGTGCCAGCAGTTTACCGACTAGCGGGAGGCCGCACCAGTTCTTC.

This clonotype came up many times. This sequence joins TRBV7-9 and TRBJ2-1, with D hard to call. Germline CDR1 and CDR2: SEHNR and FQNEAQ (reference sequence). This CDR3 region has 11 residues. The V and J ends lost 0 bases and 9 bases respectively, with 3 bases between them. DNA for the CDR3: TGTGCCAGCAGCTTAGCCTTTGAGCAGTTCTTC. Its protein product is CASSLAFEQFF.

V usage is TRBV27 and J usage is TRBJ1-4, with no clear D. This CDR3 spans 15 amino acids. Germline assignment: CDR1 MNHEY and CDR2 SMNVEV (reference sequence). V was pared by 4 bases and J by 7 bases, with 16 bases between. CDR3 sequence: CASSSLTQWSEKLFF. CDR3 sequence (DNA): TGTGCCAGCAGTTCCCTGACCCAATGGAGTGAAAAACTGTTTTTT. The whole variable domain, remainder taken from reference TRBV27 and TRBJ1-4, is EAQVTQNPRYLITVTGKKLTVTCSQNMNHEYMSWYRQDPGLGLRQIYYSMNVEVTDKGDVPEGYKVSRKEKRNFPLILESPSPNQTSLYFCASSSLTQWSEKLFFGSGTQLSVL.

This clonotype occurred many times. The chain recombines TRBV10-3 with TRBJ2-7, with D unresolved. CDR1 and CDR2 from the germline V gene are ENHRY and SYGVKD. With 3 bases removed from V and 2 bases from J, the gap between germline ends came to 5 bases. The CDR3 has 12 residues. The CDR3 DNA reads TGTGCCATCAGTGACGAGGCCTACGAGCAGTACTTC. Translating it yields CAISDEAYEQYF.

This chain joins TRBV21-1 and TRBJ2-3; the table's D call, TRBD1, was not checked against the DNA. TRBV21-1 is shown as a pseudogene. The CDR3 length is 14 residues. CDR3 coding DNA: TGTGCCAGCAGCAAACTCGGCGGCCCCGATACGCAGTATTTT. It yields the protein CASSKLGGPDTQYF.

Ten or more counts support this clonotype. The chain joins TRBV7-2 to TRBJ2-1, with D uncertain. The CDR3 totals 16 residues. Germline V CDR1 and CDR2: SGHTA, FQGNSA. Trimming shortened V by 5 bases and J by 0 bases, and 14 bases separated the two germline ends. The CDR3 spells CASSPRTPSSYNEQFF. CDR3 DNA sequence: TGTGCCAGCAGCCCCCGGACCCCTAGCTCCTACAATGAGCAGTTCTTC.

This clonotype was picked up a small number of times. The DNA of the CDR3 is TGTGCCACCAGAGCCGGACTAGCGTCGGAGCAGTTCTTC. Its translation is CATRAGLASEQFF. V and J are TRBV24-1 and TRBJ2-1, with 9 bases identical to TRBD2. The CDR3 contains 13 residues. With 7 bases clipped from V and 10 bases from J, the junction kept 7 bases outside the gene matches. Germline lookup yields CDR1 KGHDR and CDR2 SFDVKD.

The chain couples TRBV12-3 or TRBV12-4 to TRBJ2-1, with 16 bases matching TRBD2. The junction had 15 bases not matched to a gene; V was cut back by 0 bases and J by 7 bases. The CDR3 loop spans 21 amino acids. CDR3 sequence reads: CASSLALPGTSGRDKENEQFF. As DNA, the CDR3 is TGTGCCAGCAGTTTAGCGCTGCCAGGGACTAGCGGGAGGGATAAGGAGAATGAGCAGTTCTTC.

This clonotype has a handful of counts. This sequence joins TRBV12-3 or TRBV12-4 and TRBJ2-1; TRBD2 agrees at 8 bases. With V trimmed by 1 base and J by 2 bases, 13 bases remained unmatched. The CDR3 sequence is 19 residues long. The CDR3: CASSLVLAGFHRAYNEQFF. The CDR3 bases are TGTGCCAGCAGTTTAGTCCTAGCGGGCTTTCACCGGGCCTACAATGAGCAGTTCTTC.

Many counts were recorded for this clonotype. This chain connects TRBV4-2 to TRBJ2-7; no reliable D call. Germline V lookup: CDR1 LGHNA, CDR2 YNFKEQ. The CDR3 has 13 residues. Trimming pared 0 bases from V and 2 bases from J, leaving 5 bases between. The CDR3 loop is CASSQDLAYEQYF. The CDR3 DNA follows: TGTGCCAGCAGCCAAGATCTAGCCTACGAGCAGTACTTC.

The chain combines TRBV7-2 with TRBJ1-5; D ambiguous. The CDR3 sequence is 12 residues long. Germline CDR1 is SGHTA and CDR2 is FQGNSA. Deletions cut 8 bases from V and 7 bases from J, with 12 bases between. CDR3: CASGPWGQPQHF. CDR3 DNA sequence: TGTGCCAGCGGTCCATGGGGACAGCCCCAGCATTTT.

This chain links TRBV6-2 or TRBV6-3 with TRBJ2-7; maybe TRBD2 (6 bases). The germline gives CDR1 MNHEY, CDR2 SVGEGT. The CDR3 loop spans 17 amino acids. Trimming cost V 3 bases and J 5 bases, with 23 bases left between them. The CDR3 DNA is TGTGCCAGCAGTTATCCTCTTAGCACGGGAGAGAGCGACGAGCAGTACTTC. Translated, it gives CASSYPLSTGESDEQYF.

This clonotype was detected many times. CDR3 coding DNA: TGCAGCGCCATAGGGACAGGGGGAAACATTCAGTACTTC. Amino acid sequence: CSAIGTGGNIQYF. The gene calls are TRBV29-1 and TRBJ2-4; 11 bases line up with TRBD1. CDR3 size: 13 residues. The germline V gene encodes CDR1 SQVTM and CDR2 ANQGSEA. The ends lost 7 bases at V and 6 bases at J; junction bases unmatched: 5.

J is TRBJ1-6 and V is TRBV27, with D hard to call. Germline CDR1 is MNHEY and CDR2 is SMNVEV (reference sequence). CDR3 size: 14 residues. Trimming took off 6 bases at V and 5 bases at J, with 11 bases between the two ends. CDR3: CASSTVLNNSPLHF. DNA of the CDR3: TGTGCCAGCAGCACGGTACTGAATAATTCACCCCTCCACTTT.

This chain links TRBV14 with TRBJ2-1; 10 nucleotides match TRBD2. The CDR3 is 17 residues long. Germline V lookup: CDR1 SGHDN, CDR2 FVKESK. After removal of 1 base from V and 2 bases from J, the junction contained 5 bases not matched to a gene. CDR3 bases: TGTGCCAGCAGCCAAGTAAGCGGGAGGGCCCCCTACAATGAGCAGTTCTTC. Its protein product is CASSQVSGRAPYNEQFF.

This clonotype has at least ten counts. The rearrangement links TRBV12-3 or TRBV12-4 to TRBJ2-1; 8 bases line up with TRBD2. The length of the CDR3 is 13 residues. The ends lost 4 bases at V and 4 bases at J; junction bases unmatched: 0. DNA of the CDR3: TGTGCCAGCAGTTCTAGCGGGTACAATGAGCAGTTCTTC. Translating it yields CASSSSGYNEQFF.

This clonotype was seen more than once but under ten times. The rearrangement links TRBV18 to TRBJ2-3, with D uncertain. The length of the CDR3 is 16 residues. Trimming pared 1 base from V and 0 bases from J, leaving 11 bases between. CDR1 is KGHSH, CDR2 LQKENI, per germline. The chain's CDR3 is CASSPQPTASTDTQYF. CDR3 DNA sequence: TGTGCCAGCTCACCACAACCGACCGCGAGCACAGATACGCAGTATTTT.

This clonotype turned up a few times. The chain couples TRBV5-1 to TRBJ2-6, with 8 bases aligning to TRBD1. The V gene's germline CDR1 is SGHRS and CDR2 YFSETQ. V shed 4 bases, J shed 1 base, and the junction held 13 bases outside the gene matches. CDR3 length equals 19 residues. The CDR3 coding sequence is TGCGCCAGCAGCCTCCAATCGACAGGGGTAGGGTCTGGGGCCAACGTCCTGACTTTC. Translated, it gives CASSLQSTGVGSGANVLTF.

This clonotype was detected a few times. The chain joins TRBV5-1 to TRBJ2-1; no clear D gene. Germline CDR1 and CDR2: SGHRS and YFSETQ. The CDR3 has 14 residues. V shed 1 base and J shed 6 bases, with 11 bases lying between them. CDR3 in amino acids: CASSLTASPNEQFF. DNA for the CDR3: TGCGCCAGCAGCTTGACGGCTTCGCCCAATGAGCAGTTCTTC.

Only a few counts were recorded for this clonotype. The J gene is TRBJ2-2, the V gene TRBV7-3; 9 bases line up with TRBD1. Germline CDR1 and CDR2: SGHTA and FQGTGA. Trimming took 1 base from V and 5 from J; bases not matched to a gene: 8. CDR3 length: 17 residues. CDR3 amino acids: CASSLIQQGAGTGELFF. The CDR3 coding sequence is TGTGCCAGCAGCTTAATACAACAGGGGGCAGGGACCGGGGAGCTGTTTTTT.